This TCR beta chain came from a study of T cells after yellow fever vaccination. V lost 4 bases and J lost 3, with 17 bases in between. The V gene's germline CDR1 is SGHRS and CDR2 YFSETQ. CDR3 length: 15 residues. This clonotype was counted ten times or more. TCRdb used MiXCR to reprocess the 5' RACE reads, holding one entry per CDR3 protein. The sample contains some 70,000 distinct CDR3 sequences, 5% to 8% of which appear only once. The sample consisted of CD8+ T cells sorted from PBMCs, taken roughly seven weeks after the first yellow fever vaccination. This sequence originates from a man between 18 and 29 years old who received the YFV17D yellow fever vaccine. The J gene is TRBJ2-7, the V gene TRBV5-1; weak D call: TRBD1 (6 bases). The CDR3 region is CASSPGRDNNYEQYV. Here the CDR3 DNA reads TGCGCCAGCAGCCCCGGCCGGGACAACAACTACGAGCAGTACGTC.